This T cell receptor (beta chain) came from a study of control samples from healthy donors and cancer patients. Clones were sequenced by immunoSEQ multiplex PCR, and TCRdb holds only the in-frame ones, with some missing. The sample consists of 90,000 to 150,000 clones, about 90% of them appearing once. Looked up from germline, CDR1 is SGHAT and CDR2 is FQNNGV. The CDR3 is 15 residues long. Deletions cut 3 bases from V and 4 bases from J, with 15 bases between. The rearrangement uses TRBV11-2 and TRBJ1-2; TRBD1 might be the D (5 bases). The sequence was collected from a man aged 50 or older in good health. Material for sequencing was blood. For the CDR3, the DNA is TGTGCCAGCAGCTTCAAGGGCACAGGTGTCTATGGCTACACCTTC. This codes for CASSFKGTGVYGYTF.